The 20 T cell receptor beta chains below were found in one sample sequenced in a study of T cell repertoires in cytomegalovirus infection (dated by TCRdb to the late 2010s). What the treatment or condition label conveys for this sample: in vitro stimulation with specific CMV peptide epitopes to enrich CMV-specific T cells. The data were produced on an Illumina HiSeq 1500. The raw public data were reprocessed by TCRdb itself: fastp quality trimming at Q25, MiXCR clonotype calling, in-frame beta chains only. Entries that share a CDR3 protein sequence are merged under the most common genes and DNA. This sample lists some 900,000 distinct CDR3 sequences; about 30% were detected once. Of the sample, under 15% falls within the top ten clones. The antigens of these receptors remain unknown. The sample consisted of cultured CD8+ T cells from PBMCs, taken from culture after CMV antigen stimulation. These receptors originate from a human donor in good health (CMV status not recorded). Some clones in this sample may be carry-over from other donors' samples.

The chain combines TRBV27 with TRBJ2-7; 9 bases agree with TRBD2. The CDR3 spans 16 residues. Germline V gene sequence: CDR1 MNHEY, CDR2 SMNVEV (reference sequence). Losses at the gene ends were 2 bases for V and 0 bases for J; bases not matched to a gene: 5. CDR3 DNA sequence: TGTGCCAGCAGTTTAAAGCTAGCGGGGCCCTCCTACGAGCAGTACTTC. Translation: CASSLKLAGPSYEQYF.

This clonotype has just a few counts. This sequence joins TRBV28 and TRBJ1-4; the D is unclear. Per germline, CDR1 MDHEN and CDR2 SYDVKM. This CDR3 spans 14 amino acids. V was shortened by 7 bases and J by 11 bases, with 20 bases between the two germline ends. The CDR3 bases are TGTGCCAGCACCCCTAGCGCGTCCCGGCGGAAACTGTTTTTT. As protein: CASTPSASRRKLFF.

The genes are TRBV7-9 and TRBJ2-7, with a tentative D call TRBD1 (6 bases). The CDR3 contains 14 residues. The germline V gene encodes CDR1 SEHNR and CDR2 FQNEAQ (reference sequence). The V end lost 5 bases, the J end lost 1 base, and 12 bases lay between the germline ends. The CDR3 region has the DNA TGTGCCAGCAGCCGCAAGGACAGTTCCTACGAGCAGTACTTC. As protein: CASSRKDSSYEQYF.

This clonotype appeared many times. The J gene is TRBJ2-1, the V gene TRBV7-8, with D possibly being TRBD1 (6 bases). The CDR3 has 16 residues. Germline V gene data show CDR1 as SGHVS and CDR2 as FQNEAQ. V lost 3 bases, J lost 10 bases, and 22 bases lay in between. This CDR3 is CASSFHEGVPGREQFF. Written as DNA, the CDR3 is TGTGCCAGCAGCTTTCATGAGGGGGTTCCAGGCAGGGAGCAGTTCTTC.

The chain's CDR3 is CASSQVRGTDTQYF. The CDR3 DNA sequence: TGTGCCAGCAGCCAAGTCAGGGGAACAGATACGCAGTATTTT. This sequence joins TRBV3-1 and TRBJ2-3; possibly TRBD1 for D (6 bases). Trimming took 1 base from V and 3 from J, leaving 8 bases between them. The CDR3 totals 14 residues. Germline CDR1 LGHDT, CDR2 YNNKEL (reference sequence).

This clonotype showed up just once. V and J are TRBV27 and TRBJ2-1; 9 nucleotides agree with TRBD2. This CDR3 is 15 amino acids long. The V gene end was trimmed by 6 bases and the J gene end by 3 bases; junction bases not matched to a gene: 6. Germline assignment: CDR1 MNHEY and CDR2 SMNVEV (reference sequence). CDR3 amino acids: CASSPRGGRYNEQFF. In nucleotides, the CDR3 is TGTGCCAGCAGCCCGCGGGGGGGCCGCTACAATGAGCAGTTCTTC.

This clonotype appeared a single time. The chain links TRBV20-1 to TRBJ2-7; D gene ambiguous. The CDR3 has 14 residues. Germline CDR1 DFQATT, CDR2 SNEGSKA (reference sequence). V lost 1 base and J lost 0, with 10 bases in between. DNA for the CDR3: TGCAGTGCTAGAGTCCCGGACGGCTCCTACGAGCAGTACTTC. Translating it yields CSARVPDGSYEQYF.

The CDR3 DNA reads TGTGCCAGCAGCTTATCTATTGGATTCGTCGACGAGCAGTACTTC. This codes for CASSLSIGFVDEQYF. V and J are TRBV7-9 and TRBJ2-7, with D unresolved. Germline assignment: CDR1 SEHNR and CDR2 FQNEAQ (reference sequence). This CDR3 comprises 15 residues. V was clipped by 2 bases and J by 5 bases, with 16 bases between them.

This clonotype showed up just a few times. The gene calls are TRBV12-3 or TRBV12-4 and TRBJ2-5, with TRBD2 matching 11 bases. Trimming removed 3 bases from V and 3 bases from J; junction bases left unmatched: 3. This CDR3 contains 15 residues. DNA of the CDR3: TGTGCCAGCAGTTTTAGCGGGGGGGCCGAAGAGACCCAGTACTTC. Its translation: CASSFSGGAEETQYF.

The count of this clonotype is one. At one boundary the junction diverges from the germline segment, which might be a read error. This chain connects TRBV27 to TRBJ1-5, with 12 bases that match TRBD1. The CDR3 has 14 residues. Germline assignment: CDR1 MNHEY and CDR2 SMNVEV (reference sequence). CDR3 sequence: CTSRGTGGAKRQHF. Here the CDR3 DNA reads TGTACCAGCAGGGGGACAGGGGGCGCTAAGCGCCAGCATTTT.

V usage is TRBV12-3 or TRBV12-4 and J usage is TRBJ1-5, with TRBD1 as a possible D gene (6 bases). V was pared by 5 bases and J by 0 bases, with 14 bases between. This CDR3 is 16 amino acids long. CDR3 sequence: CASSKGGVASNQPQHF. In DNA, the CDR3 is TGTGCCAGCAGTAAAGGGGGGGTGGCTAGCAATCAGCCCCAGCATTTT.

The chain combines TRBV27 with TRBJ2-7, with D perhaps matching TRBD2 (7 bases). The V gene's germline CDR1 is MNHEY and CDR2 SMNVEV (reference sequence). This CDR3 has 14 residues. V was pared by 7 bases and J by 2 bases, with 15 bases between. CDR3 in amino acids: CASIGGDIPYEQYF. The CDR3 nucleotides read TGTGCCAGCATTGGGGGGGACATTCCCTACGAGCAGTACTTC.

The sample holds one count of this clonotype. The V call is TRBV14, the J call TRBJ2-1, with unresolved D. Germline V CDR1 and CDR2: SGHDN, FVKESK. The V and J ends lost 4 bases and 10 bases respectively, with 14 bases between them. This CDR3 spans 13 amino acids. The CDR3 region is CASSLNFQWEQFF. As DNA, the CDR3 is TGTGCCAGCAGCCTGAACTTTCAATGGGAGCAGTTCTTC.

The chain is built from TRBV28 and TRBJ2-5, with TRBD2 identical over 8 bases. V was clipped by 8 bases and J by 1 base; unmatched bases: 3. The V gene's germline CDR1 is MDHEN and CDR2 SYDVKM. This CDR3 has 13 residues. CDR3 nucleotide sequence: TGTGCCAGCGCACTAGCGGTCCAAGAGACCCAGTACTTC. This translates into CASALAVQETQYF.

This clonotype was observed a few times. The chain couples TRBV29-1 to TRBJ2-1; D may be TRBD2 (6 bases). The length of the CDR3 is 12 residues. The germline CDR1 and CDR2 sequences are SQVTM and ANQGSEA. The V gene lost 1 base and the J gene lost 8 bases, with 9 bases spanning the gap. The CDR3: CSVEALAYEQFF. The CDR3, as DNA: TGCAGCGTTGAAGCACTAGCTTATGAGCAGTTCTTC.

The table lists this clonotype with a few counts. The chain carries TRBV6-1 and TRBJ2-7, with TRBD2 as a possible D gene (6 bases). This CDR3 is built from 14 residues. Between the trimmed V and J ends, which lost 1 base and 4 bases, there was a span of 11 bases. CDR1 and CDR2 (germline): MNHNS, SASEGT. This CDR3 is CASSEVAGRYEQYV. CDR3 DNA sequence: TGTGCCAGCAGTGAAGTGGCAGGGAGGTACGAGCAGTACGTC.

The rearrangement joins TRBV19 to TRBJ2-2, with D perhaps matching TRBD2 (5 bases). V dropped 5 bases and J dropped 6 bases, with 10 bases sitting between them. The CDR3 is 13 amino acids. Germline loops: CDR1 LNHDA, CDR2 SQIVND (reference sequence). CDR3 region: CASSPDYAGELFF. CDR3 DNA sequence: TGTGCCAGTAGTCCTGACTATGCCGGGGAGCTGTTTTTT.

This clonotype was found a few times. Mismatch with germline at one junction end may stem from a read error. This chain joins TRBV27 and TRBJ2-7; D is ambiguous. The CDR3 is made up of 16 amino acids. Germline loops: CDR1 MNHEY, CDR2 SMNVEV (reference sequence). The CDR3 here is CASSLAASPRVYEQYF. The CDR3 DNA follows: TGTGCCAGCAGTTTAGCGGCTTCCCCTAGGGTTTACGAGCAGTACTTT.

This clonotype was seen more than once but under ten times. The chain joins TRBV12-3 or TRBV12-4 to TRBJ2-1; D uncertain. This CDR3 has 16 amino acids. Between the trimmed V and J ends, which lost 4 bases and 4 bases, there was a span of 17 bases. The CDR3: CASSSQMGQPYNEQFF. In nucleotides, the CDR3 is TGTGCCAGCAGTTCTCAAATGGGCCAGCCTTACAATGAGCAGTTCTTC.

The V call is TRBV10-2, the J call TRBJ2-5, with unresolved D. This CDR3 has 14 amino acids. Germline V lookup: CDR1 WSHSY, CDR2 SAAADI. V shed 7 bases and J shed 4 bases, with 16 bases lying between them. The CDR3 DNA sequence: TGCGCCAGCATGCCTGGGTTGGGGTCAGAGACCCAGTACTTC. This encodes CASMPGLGSETQYF.